This entry concerns a single T cell receptor beta chain. Germline and genes: mouse. The time point denotes: mouse harvest day 7 after allogeneic transplant. The graft held 10^6 splenic CD5+ T cells and 10^7 T-cell-depleted bone marrow cells. Sequencing used immunoSEQ multiplex PCR; TCRdb keeps in-frame clones, though not all of them. The table lists 2,000 or so clones, 55% to 60% of them singletons. The data belong to a study of tissue T cells after allogeneic stem cell transplantation. Material: liver tissue. This receptor was taken from a female BALB/c mouse given C57BL/6 T cells with graft-versus-host disease after an allogeneic hematopoietic cell transplant.

CDR3 bases read: TGCTCCAGCAGTCCCGACAGTGCAAACACAGAAGTCTTC. It translates to CSSSPDSANTEVF. The entire CDR3 is CSSSPDSANTEVFF. V gene TRBV23 combines with J gene TRBJ1-1; the listed D gene, TRBD1, was not tested against the DNA. The read ends 1 residue before the CDR3 terminus; that terminus is restored from the germline J gene. The CDR3 is made up of 14 amino acids. Per germline, CDR1 KGHTA and CDR2 FQNQQP.